Presented here are 30 T cell receptor beta chains from one specimen sequenced in a study of T cell responses to AZD1222 COVID-19 vaccine. Some clones are missing from TCRdb's copy, which holds only in-frame ones; the method was immunoSEQ multiplex PCR. The data hold more than 95,000 clones, with approximately 90% observed a single time. This specimen was peripheral blood, taken on day 0 of AZD1222 vaccination. All receptors derive from an adult in good health.

The chain couples TRBV12-3 or TRBV12-4 to TRBJ1-5; no clear D. The V end was cut by 2 bases, the J end by 5 bases, with 4 bases between. This CDR3 contains 12 residues. Here the CDR3 DNA reads TGTGCCAGCAGTTTAAGCTATCAGCCCCAGCATTTT. Translated: CASSLSYQPQHF.

This sequence joins TRBV18 and TRBJ1-1; maybe TRBD1 (5 bases). CDR3 length: 14 residues. V gave up 4 bases and J gave up 1 base, with 10 bases separating them. Per germline, CDR1 KGHSH and CDR2 LQKENI. The CDR3 protein is CASSLSGSNTEAFF. CDR3 in DNA: TGTGCCAGCTCACTATCAGGGTCGAACACTGAAGCTTTCTTT.

CDR3 sequence: CASSLTRVGNTEAFF. CDR3 bases: TGTGCCAGCAGCTTGACTAGGGTGGGGAACACTGAAGCTTTCTTT. The chain combines TRBV7-6 with TRBJ1-1; no reliable D call. In germline, CDR1 is SGHVS, CDR2 FNYEAQ. V was clipped by 3 bases and J by 1 base, with 12 bases between them. There are 15 residues in the CDR3.

This chain joins TRBV3-1 (or the pseudogene TRBV3-2) and TRBJ1-1; perhaps TRBD1 as D (6 bases). Trimming shortened V by 8 bases and J by 3 bases, and 13 bases separated the two germline ends. This CDR3 region has 13 residues. Germline loops: CDR1 LGHDT, CDR2 YNNKEL (reference sequence). As DNA, the CDR3 is TGTGCCAGCGGTCCGGGGGCGGACACTGAAGCTTTCTTT. Protein: CASGPGADTEAFF.

This chain joins TRBV10-3 and TRBJ2-3; 10 nucleotides agree with TRBD2. The CDR3 is 18 amino acids. Germline loops: CDR1 ENHRY, CDR2 SYGVKD. The V gene end was trimmed by 2 bases and the J gene end by 6 bases; junction bases not matched to a gene: 14. The CDR3 sequence: CAISEPPGQAGGLDTQYF. CDR3 nucleotides: TGTGCCATCAGTGAGCCCCCCGGACAAGCGGGAGGGTTGGATACGCAGTATTTT.

V usage is TRBV2 and J usage is TRBJ1-2, with 10 bases that match TRBD1. The germline gives CDR1 SNHLY, CDR2 FYNNEI. The CDR3 is 14 amino acids. With 5 bases clipped from V and 4 bases from J, the junction kept 4 bases outside the gene matches. The DNA for the CDR3 is TGTGCCAGCAGTCCGGACAGGGGGGGCTATGGCTACACCTTC. Translating it yields CASSPDRGGYGYTF.

V gene TRBV9 combines with J gene TRBJ1-1; maybe TRBD1 (6 bases). This CDR3 spans 16 amino acids. Between the trimmed V and J ends, which lost 0 bases and 1 base, there was a span of 13 bases. Germline assignment: CDR1 SGDLS and CDR2 YYNGEE. CDR3 sequence: CASSVGLGGKNTEAFF. In DNA form, the CDR3 reads TGTGCCAGCAGCGTAGGACTAGGGGGGAAGAACACTGAAGCTTTCTTT.

This clone was observed a single time. The chain joins TRBV7-2 to TRBJ1-6, with a possible D match to TRBD1 (6 bases). The ends were cut back, 3 bases at V and 5 bases at J, with 11 bases in the middle. Germline-derived CDR1 and CDR2 are SGHTA and FQGNSA. The CDR3 is 15 residues long. CDR3 sequence reads: CASSFQGLDNSPLHF. The CDR3 DNA reads as TGTGCCAGCAGCTTCCAGGGGTTGGATAATTCACCCCTCCACTTT.

This rearrangement joins TRBV6-5 to TRBJ1-1, with no clear D. Germline V gene sequence: CDR1 MNHEY, CDR2 SVGAGI. The CDR3 loop spans 15 amino acids. The ends were cut back, 0 bases at V and 0 bases at J, with 8 bases in the middle. CDR3 amino acids: CASSYSGHLNTEAFF. CDR3 bases: TGTGCCAGCAGTTACTCTGGGCACCTGAACACTGAAGCTTTCTTT.

Only a few counts were recorded for this clone. V and J are TRBV9 and TRBJ1-6; D remains ambiguous. The V end lost 0 bases, the J end lost 6 bases, and 13 bases lay between the germline ends. CDR3 length equals 16 residues. Looked up from germline, CDR1 is SGDLS and CDR2 is YYNGEE. The CDR3 loop reads CASSVAAGKTNSPLHF. In DNA, the CDR3 is TGTGCCAGCAGCGTAGCCGCGGGGAAGACTAATTCACCCCTCCACTTT.

V and J are TRBV6-2 or TRBV6-3 and TRBJ1-2; D perhaps matches TRBD1 (5 bases). The CDR3 loop spans 13 amino acids. Trimming removed 2 bases at V and 8 bases at J, with 12 bases between. The germline CDR1 and CDR2 sequences are MNHEY and SVGEGT. The CDR3 spells CASSYVQGRGYTF. The CDR3 region has the DNA TGTGCCAGCAGTTACGTCCAGGGACGCGGCTACACCTTC.

In its sample, this clone was seen once. The CDR3 sequence: CASSFSVGGEQYF. The CDR3 nucleotides are TGTGCCAGCAGTTTTTCTGTGGGCGGGGAGCAGTACTTC. The chain couples TRBV12-3 or TRBV12-4 to TRBJ2-7; TRBD2 might be the D (5 bases). V was cut by 3 bases and J by 7 bases, with 13 bases left in between. The CDR3 runs 13 residues.

This sequence joins TRBV28 and TRBJ2-5, with a possible D match to TRBD1 (6 bases). Germline CDR1 and CDR2: MDHEN and SYDVKM. The CDR3 runs 14 residues. The V and J ends lost 2 bases and 5 bases respectively, with 12 bases between them. CDR3 region: CASSLEGVRETQYF. The CDR3 DNA reads as TGTGCCAGCAGTTTAGAGGGGGTGAGGGAGACCCAGTACTTC.

V usage is TRBV4-3 and J usage is TRBJ1-1; no clear D. The CDR3 is 14 residues long. Germline V gene lookup returns CDR1 LGHNA and CDR2 YSLEER. Trimming took off 0 bases at V and 8 bases at J, with 13 bases between the two ends. This CDR3 is CASSQDVRVREAFF. The CDR3 nucleotides are TGCGCCAGCAGCCAAGATGTAAGGGTGCGGGAAGCTTTCTTT.

The chain combines TRBV6-2 or TRBV6-3 with TRBJ2-3; 7 bases align to TRBD2. This CDR3 is 15 amino acids long. The junction had 6 bases not matched to a gene; V was cut back by 6 bases and J by 0 bases. In germline, CDR1 is MNHEY, CDR2 SVGEGT. The CDR3 DNA follows: TGTGCCAGCAGCTGGGACTACACTAGCACAGATACGCAGTATTTT. Translating gives CASSWDYTSTDTQYF.

This chain connects TRBV4-1 to TRBJ1-1; D perhaps matches TRBD1 (5 bases). V was shortened by 3 bases and J by 5 bases, with 13 bases between the two germline ends. This CDR3 has 14 amino acids. Germline V CDR1 and CDR2: MGHRA, YSYEKL. The CDR3 nucleotides are TGCGCCAGCAGCCACCGGGACCGCAAAACTGAAGCTTTCTTT. Its translation is CASSHRDRKTEAFF.

This chain uses TRBV9 with TRBJ2-1; D is possibly TRBD2 (6 bases). V lost 4 bases, J lost 5 bases, and 13 bases lay in between. Germline V gene data show CDR1 as SGDLS and CDR2 as YYNGEE. This CDR3 is built from 14 residues. The DNA for the CDR3 is TGTGCCAGCAGCCCCCGGGGACTTAACAATGAGCAGTTCTTC. Translated, it gives CASSPRGLNNEQFF.

The J gene is TRBJ2-2, the V gene TRBV20-1; 10 positions agree with TRBD2. Germline CDR1 is DFQATT and CDR2 is SNEGSKA (reference sequence). V shed 3 bases, J shed 3 bases, and the junction held 10 bases outside the gene matches. The CDR3 sequence is 17 residues long. The CDR3 DNA follows: TGCAGTGCTAGTCTTAAGCGGGGGGGCCTTGACACCGGGGAGCTGTTTTTT. Protein product: CSASLKRGGLDTGELFF.

The chain couples TRBV9 to TRBJ1-5, with 8 nucleotides matching TRBD1. This CDR3 comprises 15 residues. Germline V CDR1 and CDR2: SGDLS, YYNGEE. Germline trimming cut 0 bases from V and 6 bases from J; bases unmatched to any gene: 5. The CDR3 DNA reads as TGTGCCAGCAGCGTAGGACAGGGGTTGAGTCAGCCCCAGCATTTT. This translates into CASSVGQGLSQPQHF.

The V call is TRBV9, the J call TRBJ1-3, with a weak D call TRBD1 (6 bases). CDR1 and CDR2 from the germline V gene are SGDLS and YYNGEE. Trimming pared 4 bases from V and 2 bases from J, leaving 16 bases between. The CDR3 contains 16 residues. This CDR3 is CASSSGIGGPGNTIYF. CDR3 DNA: TGTGCCAGCAGCTCCGGGATTGGGGGGCCTGGAAACACCATATATTTT.

This clone showed up just once. V gene TRBV5-4 combines with J gene TRBJ2-7, with D uncertain. The CDR3 is 14 amino acids. Trimming cost V 0 bases and J 2 bases, with 9 bases left between them. Looked up from germline, CDR1 is SGHNT and CDR2 is YYREEE (reference sequence). DNA for the CDR3: TGTGCCAGCAGCTTGGGAGGAGCCCCCTACGAGCAGTACTTC. Protein sequence: CASSLGGAPYEQYF.

The V and J genes are TRBV28 and TRBJ1-5; 7 bases map to TRBD1. CDR3 length: 16 residues. V shed 2 bases and J 3 bases; nucleotides not matched to a gene: 7. Looked up from germline, CDR1 is MDHEN and CDR2 is SYDVKM. The CDR3 here is CASSLRGLGPNQPQHF. The CDR3 coding sequence is TGTGCCAGCAGTTTAAGGGGGCTGGGACCCAATCAGCCCCAGCATTTT. The whole variable domain, filled in from reference TRBV28 and TRBJ1-5, reads DVKVTQSSRYLVKRTGEKVFLECVQDMDHENMFWYRQDPGLGLRLIYFSYDVKMKEKGDIPEGYSVSREKKERFSLILESASTNQTSMYLCASSLRGLGPNQPQHFGDGTRLSIL.

The chain carries TRBV29-1 and TRBJ1-1; TRBD1 might be the D (6 bases). Trimming took off 7 bases at V and 3 bases at J, with 15 bases between the two ends. CDR1 is SQVTM and CDR2 is ANQGSEA in the germline V gene. CDR3 size: 13 residues. In DNA form, the CDR3 reads TGCAGCGCCGGGCAGGGGTCTTACACTGAAGCTTTCTTT. Its protein product is CSAGQGSYTEAFF.

CDR3 nucleotide sequence: TGTGCCAGCTCATTAAACAGGGTTTCGTACAATGAGCAGTTCTTC. Its translation: CASSLNRVSYNEQFF. V and J are TRBV18 and TRBJ2-1, with D possibly TRBD1 on 6 matching bases. Between the trimmed V and J ends, which lost 5 bases and 4 bases, there was a span of 15 bases. The germline V gene encodes CDR1 KGHSH and CDR2 LQKENI. The CDR3 has 15 amino acids.

The rearrangement joins TRBV3-1 (or the pseudogene TRBV3-2) to TRBJ2-1; D is perhaps TRBD2 (6 bases). Trimming removed 10 bases at V and 0 bases at J, with 13 bases between. CDR1 is LGHDT and CDR2 is YNNKEL in the germline V gene (reference sequence). This CDR3 contains 14 residues. DNA of the CDR3: TGTGCCACCACGCGGGGCAGCTCCTACAATGAGCAGTTCTTC. This encodes CATTRGSSYNEQFF.

This chain connects TRBV7-2 to TRBJ1-1; no definite D call. Germline CDR1 reads SGHTA; CDR2 reads FQGNSA. The CDR3 covers 15 residues. Trimming stripped 5 bases from V and 4 bases from J, with 17 bases between. CDR3 nucleotide sequence: TGTGCCAGCAGCCCAGTGGGGTGGGGAGGCACTGAAGCTTTCTTT. This gives the protein CASSPVGWGGTEAFF.

The CDR3 here is CASSSWDSGNTEAFF. In DNA form, the CDR3 reads TGTGCCAGCAGCTCCTGGGACAGCGGAAACACTGAAGCTTTCTTT. This chain joins TRBV7-9 and TRBJ1-1; the match to TRBD1 covers 7 bases. CDR1 and CDR2 (germline): SEHNR, FQNEAQ (reference sequence). V gave up 4 bases and J gave up 2 bases; unmatched junction bases: 7. The CDR3 has 15 residues.

The chain combines TRBV28 with TRBJ1-1, with 9 bases matching TRBD1. This CDR3 has 14 amino acids. V shed 2 bases, J shed 5 bases, and the junction held 3 bases outside the gene matches. Per the germline V gene, CDR1 is MDHEN and CDR2 is SYDVKM. The CDR3 is CASSLTGGVTEAFF. DNA for the CDR3: TGTGCCAGCAGTTTAACAGGGGGCGTGACTGAAGCTTTCTTT.

The rearrangement joins TRBV5-4 to TRBJ1-4, with D possibly TRBD1 on 5 matching bases. V lost 0 bases, J lost 0 bases, and 6 bases lay in between. Germline CDR1 SGHNT, CDR2 YYREEE (reference sequence). The CDR3 totals 15 residues. DNA of the CDR3: TGTGCCAGCAGCTTGGGGACACCAACTAATGAAAAACTGTTTTTT. The encoded protein is CASSLGTPTNEKLFF.

The chain uses TRBV18 and TRBJ1-5; 10 bases line up with TRBD1. Germline V gives CDR1 KGHSH, CDR2 LQKENI. CDR3 length: 16 amino acids. Unmatched junction bases numbered 4, after V lost 1 base and J lost 4 bases. The CDR3, as DNA: TGTGCCAGCTCACCACTACCGGGACAGGGGAATCAGCCCCAGCATTTT. This codes for CASSPLPGQGNQPQHF.